Reported below is one TCR beta chain. Seattle patient enrollment occurred during active infection, with longitudinal follow-up thereafter. V lost 2 bases, J lost 4 bases, and 6 bases stayed unmatched. This CDR3 has 15 amino acids. CDR1 is SQVTM and CDR2 is ANQGSEA in the germline V gene. In the original workflow: It was from reference gene primer amplification that nucleated cell counts were estimated. The assay was immunoSEQ multiplex PCR, and TCRdb's table has in-frame clones only and misses some. For V, J and clone size, that table is used; D and trimming come from the DNA. The sample yields 250,000 to 350,000 clones, about 88% seen once. This specimen comes from a study of blood T cell repertoires in COVID-19.

Sequencing was done on a sample of peripheral blood. The chain employs TRBV29-1 and TRBJ2-7; 12 bases align to TRBD1. The clonotype comes from a woman between 25 and 40 years old with COVID-19, enrolled during active disease. CDR3 sequence: CSVEWWDRGRYEQYF. The CDR3 coding sequence is TGCAGCGTTGAATGGTGGGACAGGGGGCGGTACGAGCAGTACTTC.